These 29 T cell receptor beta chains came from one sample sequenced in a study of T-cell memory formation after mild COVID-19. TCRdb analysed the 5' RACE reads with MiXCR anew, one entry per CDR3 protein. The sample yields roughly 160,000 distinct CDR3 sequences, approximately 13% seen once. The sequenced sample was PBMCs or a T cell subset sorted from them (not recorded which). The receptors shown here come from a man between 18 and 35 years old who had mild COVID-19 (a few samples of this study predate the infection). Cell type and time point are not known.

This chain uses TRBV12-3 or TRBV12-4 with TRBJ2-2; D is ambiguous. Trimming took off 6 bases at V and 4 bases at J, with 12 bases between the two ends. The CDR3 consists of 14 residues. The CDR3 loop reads CASRRPDGTGELFF. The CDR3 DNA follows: TGTGCCAGCAGAAGACCGGACGGCACCGGGGAGCTGTTTTTT.

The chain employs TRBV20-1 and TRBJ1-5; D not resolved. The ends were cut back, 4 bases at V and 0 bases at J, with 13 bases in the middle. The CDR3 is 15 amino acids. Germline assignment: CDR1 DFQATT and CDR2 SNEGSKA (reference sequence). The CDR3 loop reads CSATATGDSNQPQHF. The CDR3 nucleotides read TGCAGTGCTACCGCGACCGGCGATAGCAATCAGCCCCAGCATTTT.

The CDR3 DNA follows: TGTGCCAGCAGTTACTTCCGAGGAGATTCACCCCTCCACTTT. Amino acid sequence: CASSYFRGDSPLHF. The V gene is TRBV6-5, the J gene TRBJ1-6; no clear D gene. Germline CDR1 and CDR2: MNHEY and SVGAGI. CDR3 length: 14 residues. The V gene lost 1 base and the J gene lost 8 bases, with 9 bases spanning the gap.

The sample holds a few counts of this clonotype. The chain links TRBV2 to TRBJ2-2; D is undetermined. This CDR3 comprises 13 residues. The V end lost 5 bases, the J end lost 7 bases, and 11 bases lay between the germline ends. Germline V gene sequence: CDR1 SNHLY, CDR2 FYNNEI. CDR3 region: CASSRAPDGELFF. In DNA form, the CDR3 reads TGTGCCAGCAGTCGGGCTCCCGACGGGGAGCTGTTTTTT.

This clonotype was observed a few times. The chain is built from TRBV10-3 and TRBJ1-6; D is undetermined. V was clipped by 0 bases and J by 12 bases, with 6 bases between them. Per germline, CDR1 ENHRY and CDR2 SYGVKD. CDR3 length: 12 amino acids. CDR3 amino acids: CAISESGKPLHF. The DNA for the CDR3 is TGTGCCATCAGTGAGTCAGGGAAACCCCTCCACTTT.

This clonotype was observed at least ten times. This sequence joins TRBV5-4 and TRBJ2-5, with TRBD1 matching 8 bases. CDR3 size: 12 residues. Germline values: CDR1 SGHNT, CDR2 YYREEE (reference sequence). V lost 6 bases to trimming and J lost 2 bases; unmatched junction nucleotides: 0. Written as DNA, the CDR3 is TGTGCCAGCAACAGGGGGCAAGAGACCCAGTACTTC. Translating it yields CASNRGQETQYF.

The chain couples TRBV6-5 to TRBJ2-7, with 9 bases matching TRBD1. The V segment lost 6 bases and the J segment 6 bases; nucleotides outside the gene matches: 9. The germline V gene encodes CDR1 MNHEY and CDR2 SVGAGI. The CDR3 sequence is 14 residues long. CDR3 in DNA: TGTGCCAGCAGAAGGACAGGGGCGATTTTCGAGCAGTACGTC. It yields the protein CASRRTGAIFEQYV.

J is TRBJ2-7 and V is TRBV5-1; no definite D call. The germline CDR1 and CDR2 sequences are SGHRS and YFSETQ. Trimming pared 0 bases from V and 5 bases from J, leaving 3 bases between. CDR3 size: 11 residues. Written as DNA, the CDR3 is TGCGCCAGCAGCTTGGACGACGAGCAGTACTTC. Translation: CASSLDDEQYF.

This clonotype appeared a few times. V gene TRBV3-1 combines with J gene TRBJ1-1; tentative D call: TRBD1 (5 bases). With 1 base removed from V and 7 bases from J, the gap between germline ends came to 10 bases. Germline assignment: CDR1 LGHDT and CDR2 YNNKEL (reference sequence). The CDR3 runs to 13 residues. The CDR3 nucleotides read TGTGCCAGCAGCCAAGGGGGGTACTATGAAGCTTTCTTT. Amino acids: CASSQGGYYEAFF.

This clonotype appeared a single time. The CDR3 spells CAISGTTGRTDTQYF. As DNA, the CDR3 is TGTGCCATCAGTGGTACAACGGGTCGCACAGATACGCAGTATTTT. V gene TRBV10-3 combines with J gene TRBJ2-3; no clear D. This CDR3 has 15 amino acids. Germline loops: CDR1 ENHRY, CDR2 SYGVKD. Deletions cut 4 bases from V and 1 base from J, with 12 bases between.

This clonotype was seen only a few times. DNA for the CDR3: TGTGCCAGCATCTCCTGGGGGGGAACCACAGATACGCAGTATTTT. Translated, it gives CASISWGGTTDTQYF. V and J are TRBV12-3 or TRBV12-4 and TRBJ2-3; 7 nucleotides match TRBD2. The CDR3 loop spans 15 amino acids. V gave up 7 bases and J gave up 2 bases; unmatched junction bases: 9.

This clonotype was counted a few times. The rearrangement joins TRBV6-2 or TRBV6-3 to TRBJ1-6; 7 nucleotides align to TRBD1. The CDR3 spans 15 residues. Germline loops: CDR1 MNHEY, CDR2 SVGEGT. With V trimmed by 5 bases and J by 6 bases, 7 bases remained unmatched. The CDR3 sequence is CASSIPGQSNSPLHF. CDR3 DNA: TGTGCCAGCAGTATACCGGGACAGAGTAATTCACCCCTCCACTTT.

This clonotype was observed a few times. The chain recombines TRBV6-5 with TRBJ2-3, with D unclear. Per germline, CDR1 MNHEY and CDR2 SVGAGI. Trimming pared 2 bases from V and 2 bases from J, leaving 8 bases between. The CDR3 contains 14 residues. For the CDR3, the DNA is TGTGCCAGCAGTTACAATCAGCACACAGATACGCAGTATTTT. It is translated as CASSYNQHTDTQYF.

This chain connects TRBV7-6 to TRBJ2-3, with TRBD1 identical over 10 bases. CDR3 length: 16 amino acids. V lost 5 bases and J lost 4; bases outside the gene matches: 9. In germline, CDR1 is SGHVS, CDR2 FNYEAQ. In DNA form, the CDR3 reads TGTGCCAGCAGCGCGCGACCGGGACAGGGGCCAGATACGCAGTATTTT. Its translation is CASSARPGQGPDTQYF.

Here the CDR3 DNA reads TGTGCCAGCAGCCCCGGGGAGTCGGCCAAAAACATTCAGTACTTC. It is translated as CASSPGESAKNIQYF. This chain joins TRBV7-9 and TRBJ2-4, with a tentative D call TRBD2 (5 bases). Per the germline V gene, CDR1 is SEHNR and CDR2 is FQNEAQ (reference sequence). CDR3 length: 15 residues. Trimming left V 5 bases short and J 1 base short, with 12 bases between.

The CDR3 protein is CSARDGPASYEQYF. Here the CDR3 DNA reads TGCAGTGCTAGAGATGGTCCGGCGTCCTACGAGCAGTACTTC. The rearrangement uses TRBV20-1 and TRBJ2-7; D is ambiguous. This CDR3 spans 14 amino acids. V shed 0 bases and J shed 1 base, with 10 bases lying between them. In germline, CDR1 is DFQATT, CDR2 SNEGSKA (reference sequence).

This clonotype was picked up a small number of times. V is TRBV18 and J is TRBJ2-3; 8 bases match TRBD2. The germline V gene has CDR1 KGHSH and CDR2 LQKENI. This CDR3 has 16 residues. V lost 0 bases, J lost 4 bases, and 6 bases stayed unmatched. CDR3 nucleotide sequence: TGTGCCAGCTCACCACCGTCAAGCGGGGGATCAGATACGCAGTATTTT. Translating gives CASSPPSSGGSDTQYF. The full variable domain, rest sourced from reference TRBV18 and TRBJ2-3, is NAGVMQNPRHLVRRRGQEARLRCSPMKGHSHVYWYRQLPEEGLKFMVYLQKENIIDESGMPKERFSAEFPKEGPSILRIQQVVRGDSAAYFCASSPPSSGGSDTQYFGPGTRLTVL.

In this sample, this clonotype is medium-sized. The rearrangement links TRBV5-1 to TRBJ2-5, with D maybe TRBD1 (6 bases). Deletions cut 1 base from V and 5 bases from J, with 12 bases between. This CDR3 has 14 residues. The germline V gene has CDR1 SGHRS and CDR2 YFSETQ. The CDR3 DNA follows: TGCGCCAGCAGCTTGTTGGGGGCCGGGGAGACCCAGTACTTC. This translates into CASSLLGAGETQYF.

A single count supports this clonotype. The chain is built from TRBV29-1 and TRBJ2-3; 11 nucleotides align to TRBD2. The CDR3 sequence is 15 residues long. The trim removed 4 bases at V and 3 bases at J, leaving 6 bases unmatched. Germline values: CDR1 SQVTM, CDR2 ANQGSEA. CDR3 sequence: CSVVSGGAATDTQYF. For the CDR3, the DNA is TGCAGCGTTGTTAGCGGGGGGGCCGCGACAGATACGCAGTATTTT.

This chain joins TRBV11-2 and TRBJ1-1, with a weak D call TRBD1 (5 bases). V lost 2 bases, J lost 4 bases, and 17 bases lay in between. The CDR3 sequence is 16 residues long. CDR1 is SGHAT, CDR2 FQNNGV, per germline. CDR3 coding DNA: TGTGCCAGCAGCTTAACTTATGGAACAGGATTCACTGAAGCTTTCTTT. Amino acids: CASSLTYGTGFTEAFF.

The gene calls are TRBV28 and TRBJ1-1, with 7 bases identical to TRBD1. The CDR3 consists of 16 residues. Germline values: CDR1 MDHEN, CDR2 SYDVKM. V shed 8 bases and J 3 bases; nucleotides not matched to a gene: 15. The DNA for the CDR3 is TGTGCCAGCGGGACAGAACCGACAGGGAGTGACACTGAAGCTTTCTTT. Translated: CASGTEPTGSDTEAFF. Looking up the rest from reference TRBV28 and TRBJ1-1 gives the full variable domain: DVKVTQSSRYLVKRTGEKVFLECVQDMDHENMFWYRQDPGLGLRLIYFSYDVKMKEKGDIPEGYSVSREKKERFSLILESASTNQTSMYLCASGTEPTGSDTEAFFGQGTRLTVV.

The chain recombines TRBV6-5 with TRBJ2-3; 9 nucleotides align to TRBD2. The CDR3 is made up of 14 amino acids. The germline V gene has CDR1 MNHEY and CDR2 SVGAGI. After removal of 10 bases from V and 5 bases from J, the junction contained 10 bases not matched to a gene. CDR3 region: CATRQGLALDTQYF. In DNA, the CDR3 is TGTGCCACCAGACAGGGACTAGCTTTAGATACGCAGTATTTT.

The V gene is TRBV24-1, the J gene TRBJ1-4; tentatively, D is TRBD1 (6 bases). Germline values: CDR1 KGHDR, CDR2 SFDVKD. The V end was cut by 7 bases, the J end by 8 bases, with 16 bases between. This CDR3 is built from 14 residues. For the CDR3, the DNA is TGTGCCACCAGCACCGGGACAACCGGCGAAAAACTGTTTTTT. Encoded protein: CATSTGTTGEKLFF.

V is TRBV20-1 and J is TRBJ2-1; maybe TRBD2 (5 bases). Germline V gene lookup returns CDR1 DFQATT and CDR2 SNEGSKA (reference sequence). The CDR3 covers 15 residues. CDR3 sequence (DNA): TGCAGCCCTAGCAAACCCCTTAGGACCGTCAATGAGCAGTTCTTC. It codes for CSPSKPLRTVNEQFF.

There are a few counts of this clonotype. The CDR3 DNA is TGCAGCGTGAAAGTAACGAACGGGCCCCAGCATTTT. It translates to CSVKVTNGPQHF. The chain links TRBV29-1 to TRBJ1-5; D is unclear. The CDR3 runs 12 residues. Germline CDR1 and CDR2: SQVTM and ANQGSEA. V was pared by 6 bases and J by 9 bases, with 15 bases between.

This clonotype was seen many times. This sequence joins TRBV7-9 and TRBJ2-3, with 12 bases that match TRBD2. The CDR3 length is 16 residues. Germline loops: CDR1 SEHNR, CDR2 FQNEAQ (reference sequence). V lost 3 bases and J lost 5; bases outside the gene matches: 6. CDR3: CASSLALAGGQDTQYF. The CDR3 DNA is TGTGCCAGCAGCTTGGCCCTAGCGGGGGGGCAAGATACGCAGTATTTT.

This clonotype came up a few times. The CDR3 loop is CATGVRSPLHF. The CDR3 coding sequence is TGTGCCACCGGGGTGCGTTCACCCCTCCACTTT. The chain has TRBV6-1 and TRBJ1-6; no reliable D call. V was cut by 10 bases and J by 9 bases, with 10 bases left in between. CDR1 and CDR2 from the germline V gene are MNHNS and SASEGT. The CDR3 has 11 amino acids.

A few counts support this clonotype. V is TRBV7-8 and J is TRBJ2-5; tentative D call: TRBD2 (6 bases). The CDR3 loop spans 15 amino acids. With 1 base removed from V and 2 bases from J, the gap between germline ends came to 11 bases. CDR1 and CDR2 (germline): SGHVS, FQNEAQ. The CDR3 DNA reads TGTGCCAGCAGCTTAGTGGGCGGGGTACAAGAGACCCAGTACTTC. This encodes CASSLVGGVQETQYF.

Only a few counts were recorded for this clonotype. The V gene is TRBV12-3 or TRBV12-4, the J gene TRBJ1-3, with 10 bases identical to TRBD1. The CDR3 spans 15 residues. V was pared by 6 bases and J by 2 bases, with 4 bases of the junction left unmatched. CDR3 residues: CASREGTGAGNTIYF. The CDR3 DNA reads TGTGCCAGCAGGGAAGGGACAGGGGCTGGAAACACCATATATTTT.